A single sample gave rise to the 10 T cell receptor beta chains below, sequenced in a study of shared clonotypes between healthy human individuals. TCRdb's copy holds only in-frame clones and misses some; the assay was immunoSEQ multiplex PCR. The data show some 2,100,000 clones, under 97% seen once. Sequencing was performed on naive CD4+ T cells sorted from blood. Subset given: CD45RA+ positively selected. The receptors originated from a man in his late teens or twenties in good health.

This chain links TRBV6-5 with TRBJ2-3; D remains ambiguous. The CDR3 is made up of 13 amino acids. V was cut by 5 bases and J by 2 bases, with 8 bases left in between. Germline CDR1 is MNHEY and CDR2 is SVGAGI. DNA of the CDR3: TGTGCCAGCAGTACGACGGCCACAGATACGCAGTATTTT. It codes for CASSTTATDTQYF.

This rearrangement joins TRBV4-3 to TRBJ2-4; no clear D gene. V shed 1 base and J shed 7 bases, with 11 bases lying between them. Germline CDR1 is LGHNA and CDR2 is YSLEER. The CDR3 totals 14 residues. The CDR3 loop is CASSQAAAPNIQYF. The DNA for the CDR3 is TGCGCCAGCAGCCAAGCGGCTGCCCCCAACATTCAGTACTTC.

This clone turned up a few times. The sample contains more than one DNA sequence encoding this CDR3. The chain couples TRBV5-6 to TRBJ2-5; no clear D. Germline V gene sequence: CDR1 SGHDT, CDR2 YYEEEE. The CDR3 length is 11 residues. V shed 2 bases and J shed 5 bases, with 4 bases lying between them. CDR3 amino acids: CASSFRETQYF. The DNA of the CDR3 is TGTGCCAGCAGCTTTCGGGAGACCCAGTACTTC.

This clone was seen a handful of times. CDR3 nucleotide sequence: TGTGCCAGCAGAGTCAGGACAACGAACACCGGGGAGCTGTTTTTT. It translates to CASRVRTTNTGELFF. The chain recombines TRBV11-2 with TRBJ2-2; possible D gene TRBD1, 5 bases. This CDR3 has 15 amino acids. Germline V gives CDR1 SGHAT, CDR2 FQNNGV. The V and J ends lost 6 bases and 0 bases respectively, with 11 bases between them.

The chain carries TRBV11-2 and TRBJ2-7; 7 bases map to TRBD1. Per germline, CDR1 SGHAT and CDR2 FQNNGV. CDR3 length: 14 amino acids. V was pared by 6 bases and J by 1 base, with 6 bases of the junction left unmatched. Here the CDR3 DNA reads TGTGCCAGCAGACTCCAGGGGGATTCCTACGAGCAGTACTTC. Its protein is CASRLQGDSYEQYF.

Only one count was recorded for this clone. This chain uses TRBV6-6 with TRBJ1-1; TRBD1 matches 9 bases. Germline V CDR1 and CDR2: MNHNY, SVGAGI (reference sequence). V shed 8 bases and J 10 bases; nucleotides not matched to a gene: 14. The CDR3 sequence is 14 residues long. In nucleotides, the CDR3 is TGTGCCAGCCACAGCACGGGGGGACAGGGTGGAGCTTTCTTT. It specifies CASHSTGGQGGAFF.

The CDR3: CASSSSGESYGYTF. The CDR3 region has the DNA TGTGCCAGCAGCTCGTCAGGGGAAAGCTATGGCTACACCTTC. V gene TRBV7-2 combines with J gene TRBJ1-2; D is possibly TRBD1 (6 bases). Germline V gene data show CDR1 as SGHTA and CDR2 as FQGNSA. V lost 4 bases, J lost 4 bases, and 13 bases lay in between. This CDR3 contains 14 residues.

The J gene is TRBJ2-7, the V gene TRBV19; the match to TRBD1 covers 10 bases. Germline V gene sequence: CDR1 LNHDA, CDR2 SQIVND (reference sequence). The CDR3 has 13 residues. Trimming at V came to 5 bases and at J to 6 bases, leaving 4 bases not matched to a gene. The CDR3 bases are TGTGCCAGTAGTGTGACAGGGGGCTCCGAGCAGTACTTC. Translation gives CASSVTGGSEQYF.

This chain links TRBV6-6 with TRBJ2-2; no reliable D call. Deletions cut 11 bases from V and 0 bases from J, with 10 bases between. Germline CDR1 MNHNY, CDR2 SVGAGI (reference sequence). This CDR3 comprises 13 residues. CDR3 nucleotide sequence: TGTGCCGAAATGGGCACGAACACCGGGGAGCTGTTTTTT. Protein: CAEMGTNTGELFF.

The V and J genes are TRBV11-3 and TRBJ2-2; no reliable D call. Germline V gene sequence: CDR1 SGHNT, CDR2 YENEEA. This CDR3 contains 13 residues. The V and J ends lost 3 bases and 5 bases respectively, with 7 bases between them. The CDR3 here is CASSFHLTGELFF. DNA for the CDR3: TGTGCCAGCAGCTTCCACCTGACCGGGGAGCTGTTTTTT.